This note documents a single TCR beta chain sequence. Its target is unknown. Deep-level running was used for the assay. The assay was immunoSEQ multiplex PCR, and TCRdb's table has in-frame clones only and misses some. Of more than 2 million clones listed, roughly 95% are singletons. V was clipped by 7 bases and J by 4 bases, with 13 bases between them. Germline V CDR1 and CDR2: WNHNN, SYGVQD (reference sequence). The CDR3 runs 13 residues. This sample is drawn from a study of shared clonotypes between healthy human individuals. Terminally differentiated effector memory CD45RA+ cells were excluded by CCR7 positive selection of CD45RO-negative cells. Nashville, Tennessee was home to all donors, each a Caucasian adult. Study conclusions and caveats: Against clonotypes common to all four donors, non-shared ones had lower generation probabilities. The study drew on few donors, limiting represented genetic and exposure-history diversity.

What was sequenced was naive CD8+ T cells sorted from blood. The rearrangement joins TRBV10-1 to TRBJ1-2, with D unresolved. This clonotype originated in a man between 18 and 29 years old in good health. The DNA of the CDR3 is TGCGCCAGCAACTTTCGAGTTTGCTATGGCTACACCTTC. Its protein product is CASNFRVCYGYTF.